Each of the 16 T cell receptor beta chains below was sequenced from the same sample in a study of T cells after yellow fever vaccination. TCRdb passed the 5' RACE reads through MiXCR, listing each CDR3 protein once. The sample records some 670,000 distinct CDR3 sequences, 12% being singletons. The sample consisted of PBMCs, taken on the day of the yellow fever booster vaccination. The source of these receptors is a man aged 25 to 45 who received the YFV17D yellow fever vaccine.

This clonotype was counted a few times. CDR3 sequence: CSAARQRGADNEQFF. DNA of the CDR3: TGCAGTGCTGCCCGTCAGCGGGGGGCAGACAATGAGCAGTTCTTC. J is TRBJ2-1 and V is TRBV20-1, with TRBD2 matching 9 bases. CDR3 length: 15 amino acids. Germline V gene sequence: CDR1 DFQATT, CDR2 SNEGSKA (reference sequence). Trimming took 5 bases from V and 5 from J; bases not matched to a gene: 10.

The CDR3 bases are TGTGCCAGCATAAAATCCCGGGACAGTTACGAGCAGTACTTC. It specifies CASIKSRDSYEQYF. The V gene is TRBV7-9, the J gene TRBJ2-7; 7 nucleotides line up with TRBD1. The ends lost 7 bases at V and 4 bases at J; junction bases unmatched: 10. Per the germline V gene, CDR1 is SEHNR and CDR2 is FQNEAQ (reference sequence). The CDR3 covers 14 residues.

This clonotype was seen more than once but under ten times. V is TRBV30 and J is TRBJ2-7; D is perhaps TRBD2 (5 bases). The germline V and J ends were trimmed by 5 bases and 2 bases, with 13 bases remaining between them. This CDR3 is 13 amino acids long. The germline V gene has CDR1 GTSNPN and CDR2 SVGIG (reference sequence). CDR3 in amino acids: CAWGLGSTYEQYF. For the CDR3, the DNA is TGTGCCTGGGGGCTAGGGAGCACCTACGAGCAGTACTTC.

The V call is TRBV4-3, the J call TRBJ2-2, with a weak D call TRBD2 (6 bases). From germline, CDR1 is LGHNA and CDR2 YSLEER. Trimming left V 1 base short and J 5 bases short, with 11 bases between. This CDR3 contains 15 residues. The CDR3 nucleotides read TGCGCCAGCAGCCAAGTACGACTAGATACCGGGGAGCTGTTTTTT. Translated, it gives CASSQVRLDTGELFF.

In this sample, this clonotype turned up many times. CDR3 in DNA: TGTGCCAGTAGCCTAGCGGGAGCGGTTGAGCAGTTCTTC. Translated, it gives CASSLAGAVEQFF. This sequence joins TRBV19 and TRBJ2-1; TRBD2 aligns across 10 bases. J was trimmed by 9 bases and V by 6 bases; bases with no gene match: 5. The CDR3 has 13 amino acids. The germline V gene encodes CDR1 LNHDA and CDR2 SQIVND (reference sequence).

To note about this clonotype: The junction differs from germline at one of its ends, possibly a read error. This rearrangement joins TRBV20-1 to TRBJ1-4; D possibly corresponds to TRBD1 (5 bases). The CDR3 has 13 residues. In germline, CDR1 is DFQATT, CDR2 SNEGSKA (reference sequence). This CDR3 is CSARGQGNGKLFF. DNA of the CDR3: TGCAGTGCTAGGGGCCAGGGTAATGGAAAACTGTTTTTT.

There are a few counts of this clonotype. The chain is built from TRBV10-2 and TRBJ2-7; 14 bases match TRBD2. V dropped 3 bases and J dropped 7; count of bases not matched to a gene: 5. This CDR3 is 15 amino acids long. Per germline, CDR1 WSHSY and CDR2 SAAADI. The CDR3 nucleotides read TGCGCCAGCAGTGAAAGACTAGCGGGAGGGAGGGAGCAGTACTTC. Its protein product is CASSERLAGGREQYF.

The CDR3 DNA is TGTGCCAGCAGCTATATAGCGGGAGGCAACAATGAGCAGTTCTTC. It specifies CASSYIAGGNNEQFF. The chain carries TRBV6-5 and TRBJ2-1, with 10 bases identical to TRBD2. The germline V gene encodes CDR1 MNHEY and CDR2 SVGAGI. The CDR3 is made up of 15 amino acids. Trimming cost V 6 bases and J 5 bases; bases outside gene matches: 7.

This clonotype was detected a few times. V and J are TRBV4-3 and TRBJ2-7, with a weak D call TRBD2 (5 bases). This CDR3 is 18 amino acids long. Trimming left V 0 bases short and J 3 bases short, with 21 bases between. Germline V gene lookup returns CDR1 LGHNA and CDR2 YSLEER. CDR3 region: CASSQEASYGGLFYEQYF. In nucleotides, the CDR3 is TGCGCCAGCAGCCAAGAAGCCTCTTACGGCGGGCTATTCTACGAGCAGTACTTC.

The chain joins TRBV20-1 to TRBJ2-1, with D hard to call. Trimming shortened V by 6 bases and J by 4 bases, and 10 bases separated the two germline ends. Looked up from germline, CDR1 is DFQATT and CDR2 is SNEGSKA (reference sequence). The CDR3 runs 12 residues. The CDR3: CSAPPKYNEQFF. For the CDR3, the DNA is TGCAGTGCCCCCCCTAAGTACAATGAGCAGTTCTTC.

The CDR3 spells CASSNNFRDSAYEQYF. The CDR3 DNA reads as TGCGCCAGCAGCAACAATTTCCGGGACAGCGCCTACGAGCAGTACTTC. V usage is TRBV4-3 and J usage is TRBJ2-7, with 7 bases lining up with TRBD1. Germline V gene lookup returns CDR1 LGHNA and CDR2 YSLEER. The V and J ends lost 5 bases and 2 bases, in that order; junction bases with no gene match: 12. CDR3 length equals 16 residues.

This clonotype was found many times. The genes are TRBV12-3 or TRBV12-4 and TRBJ1-1; TRBD1 matches 7 bases. CDR3 size: 14 residues. Trimming at V came to 1 base and at J to 3 bases, leaving 2 bases not matched to a gene. The CDR3 DNA is TGTGCCAGCAGTTTAGGACAGGGCCACACTGAAGCTTTCTTT. Protein: CASSLGQGHTEAFF.

This clonotype showed up just a few times. The chain employs TRBV7-2 and TRBJ2-7; unclear D gene. The CDR3 runs to 15 residues. The germline V gene encodes CDR1 SGHTA and CDR2 FQGNSA. V lost 1 base and J lost 6, with 16 bases in between. CDR3 DNA sequence: TGTGCCAGCAGCTTAGGTGGTGCCCTCCAAGCCGAGCAGTACTTC. Protein sequence: CASSLGGALQAEQYF.

The CDR3 protein is CSAGVGTHEAFF. CDR3 coding DNA: TGCAGTGCAGGTGTGGGAACCCATGAAGCTTTCTTT. The chain combines TRBV20-1 with TRBJ1-1; no clear D. CDR3 length: 12 amino acids. Trimming removed 6 bases at V and 7 bases at J, with 15 bases between. Germline CDR1 is DFQATT and CDR2 is SNEGSKA (reference sequence).

The CDR3 loop is CASRDRGGNEQFF. As DNA, the CDR3 is TGTGCCAGCAGGGACAGGGGGGGCAATGAGCAGTTCTTC. The V gene is TRBV3-1, the J gene TRBJ2-1; 10 bases match TRBD1. Germline V CDR1 and CDR2: LGHDT, YNNKEL (reference sequence). The CDR3 extends over 13 amino acids. V shed 6 bases, J shed 6 bases, and the junction held 2 bases outside the gene matches.

The chain combines TRBV6-2 or TRBV6-3 with TRBJ1-1; 7 bases line up with TRBD1. Germline CDR1 and CDR2: MNHEY and SVGEGT. The CDR3 sequence is 14 residues long. The V and J ends lost 5 bases and 4 bases, in that order; junction bases with no gene match: 7. CDR3 nucleotide sequence: TGTGCCAGCAGTGGGCATCCAGGGGGCACTGAAGCTTTCTTT. Its protein is CASSGHPGGTEAFF.